The entry below describes one TCR beta chain. Germline V gene data show CDR1 as MGHRA and CDR2 as YSYEKL. The CDR3 covers 15 residues. With 3 bases clipped from V and 2 bases from J, the junction kept 3 bases outside the gene matches. This record comes from a study of T cell changes during pregnancy in multiple sclerosis. Clones were read by immunoSEQ multiplex PCR, and TCRdb kept only the in-frame ones, dropping some. The table has 70,000 to 100,000 clones, roughly 91% seen once. J is TRBJ1-2 and V is TRBV4-1, with 10 bases fitting TRBD1. This TCR came from a female donor with multiple sclerosis, enrolled in a pregnancy study. The input for sequencing was peripheral blood, taken in the first trimester of pregnancy. The CDR3 nucleotides are TGCGCCAGCAGCCAGTGGACAGGGGGGAACTATGGCTACACCTTC. This gives the protein CASSQWTGGNYGYTF.